This TCR beta chain appears in the sequencing data of a study of OX40 agonist ivuxolimab in advanced cancers. Overall study context: Antecedent anti-PD-1, anti-PD-L1 or anti-CTLA-4 therapy was permissible, with over 35% having received some.

Concerning this clone itself: Its target is unknown.

Study-wide results and limits: The investigators did not determine what antigen specificity the expanded peripheral T cells had.

Measured with immunoSEQ multiplex PCR; TCRdb has only the in-frame clones, and not every one. This sample yields more than 45,000 clones, of which more than 70% are seen a single time; more than 6.5% belongs to the top ten. This specimen consisted of CD4+ or CD8+ T cells sorted from blood, obtained in a trial of the OX40 agonist ivuxolimab. This receptor was taken from an adult with an advanced solid tumor such as melanoma, head and neck, liver or kidney cancer.

The CDR3 nucleotides read TGTGCCAGCAGTTCTACAGGGGTCAGGGGCACTGAAGCTTTCTTT. It translates to CASSSTGVRGTEAFF. V usage is TRBV28 and J usage is TRBJ1-1; the match to TRBD1 covers 7 bases. Germline CDR1 reads MDHEN; CDR2 reads SYDVKM. Germline trimming cut 4 bases from V and 4 bases from J; bases unmatched to any gene: 9. The CDR3 is 15 amino acids.